These 5 T cell receptor beta chains were all obtained from the same sample, sequenced in a study of cytomegalovirus exposure and HLA in healthy donors. Vbeta (60) and Jbeta (13) primers were used in the PCR. The protocol was immunoSEQ multiplex PCR, while the TCRdb copy is restricted to in-frame clones and leaves out a portion. The sample holds roughly 120,000 clones, 65% to 90% seen once. Material: PBMCs. Source of these receptors: a male donor in good health and CMV-seropositive.

The rearrangement joins TRBV7-6 to TRBJ2-5, with 9 bases fitting TRBD1. The CDR3 totals 15 residues. The V and J ends lost 5 bases and 5 bases, in that order; junction bases with no gene match: 9. Germline assignment: CDR1 SGHVS and CDR2 FNYEAQ. The CDR3 spells CASSPQGAQTETQYF. The CDR3 region has the DNA TGTGCCAGCAGCCCACAGGGGGCGCAGACGGAGACCCAGTACTTC.

The chain carries TRBV7-2 and TRBJ2-5; D is perhaps TRBD2 (5 bases). CDR3 length: 13 residues. Trimming took 4 bases from V and 5 from J, leaving 11 bases between them. Germline loops: CDR1 SGHTA, CDR2 FQGNSA. DNA of the CDR3: TGTGCCAGCAGCTCCCTAGCATCGGAGACCCAGTACTTC. The encoded protein is CASSSLASETQYF. The whole variable domain, filled in from reference TRBV7-2 and TRBJ2-5, reads GAGVSQSPSNKVTEKGKDVELRCDPISGHTALYWYRQSLGQGLEFLIYFQGNSAPDKSGLPSDRFSAERTGGSVSTLTIQRTQQEDSAVYLCASSSLASETQYFGPGTRLLVL.

The chain combines TRBV11-2 with TRBJ2-7, with 8 nucleotides matching TRBD2. This CDR3 contains 16 residues. Losses at the gene ends were 5 bases for V and 5 bases for J; bases not matched to a gene: 14. CDR1 is SGHAT and CDR2 is FQNNGV in the germline V gene. In nucleotides, the CDR3 is TGTGCCAGCAGCCCGGGGCGGGAGGCCCAGACGGACGAGCAGTACTTC. This encodes CASSPGREAQTDEQYF.

The chain is built from TRBV19 and TRBJ1-1; tentatively, D is TRBD1 (5 bases). The CDR3 has 17 amino acids. Germline CDR1 LNHDA, CDR2 SQIVND (reference sequence). The germline V and J ends were trimmed by 3 bases and 4 bases, with 21 bases remaining between them. CDR3 residues: CASSMPNPGRGGTEAFF. In DNA form, the CDR3 reads TGTGCCAGTAGTATGCCGAACCCGGGACGGGGGGGCACTGAAGCTTTCTTT.

The chain joins TRBV19 to TRBJ2-7, with a weak D call TRBD1 (5 bases). This CDR3 is built from 13 residues. V dropped 5 bases and J dropped 2 bases, with 10 bases sitting between them. From germline, CDR1 is LNHDA and CDR2 SQIVND (reference sequence). CDR3 coding DNA: TGTGCCAGTAGTCCGCAACAGGCCTACGAGCAGTACTTC. As protein: CASSPQQAYEQYF.